A single sample is the source of the 26 T cell receptor beta chains below, sequenced in a study of shared clonotypes between healthy human individuals (dated by TCRdb to the early 2020s). The library was made by the immunoSEQ multiplex PCR assay. Imported from immuneACCESS, the table was reduced by TCRdb to in-frame sequences with V and J called. These copies leave out some clones; in studies compared against another copy, an unresolved V gene accounts for under half, and the cause of the remainder is not known. This sample holds some 1,100,000 clones; 78% were observed only once. Clones ranked in the top ten supply approximately 0.56% of the sample. Sample: memory CD4+ T cells from PBMCs. Reading the label with the study, this specimen's cell subset or site is: CD45RA-negative fraction. The origin of the receptors is a man younger than 35 in good health. Some clones in this sample may be carry-over from other donors' samples.

The V and J genes are TRBV11-1 and TRBJ2-7; 7 positions agree with TRBD1. V trimming: 5 bases; J trimming: 0 bases; junction bases outside the gene matches: 4. The length of the CDR3 is 14 residues. The V gene's germline CDR1 is SGHAT and CDR2 FQDESV (reference sequence). CDR3 sequence: CASSPRQGSYEQYF. DNA of the CDR3: TGTGCCAGCAGCCCCAGACAGGGCTCCTACGAGCAGTACTTC.

The chain links TRBV9 to TRBJ1-2; no definite D call. The CDR3 consists of 13 residues. Trimming stripped 0 bases from V and 6 bases from J, with 9 bases between. Germline loops: CDR1 SGDLS, CDR2 YYNGEE. Written as DNA, the CDR3 is TGTGCCAGCAGCGTAGACGGCCCAGATGGCTACACCTTC. It encodes CASSVDGPDGYTF.

The chain couples TRBV4-1 to TRBJ2-7, with TRBD2 matching over 14 bases. Germline V gene sequence: CDR1 MGHRA, CDR2 YSYEKL. The V segment lost 1 base and the J segment 0 bases; nucleotides outside the gene matches: 8. There are 19 residues in the CDR3. In DNA, the CDR3 is TGCGCCAGCAGCCAAGCCGTACACGGGACTAGCGGGAGCTCCTACGAGCAGTACTTC. Its translation is CASSQAVHGTSGSSYEQYF.

The chain recombines TRBV4-1 with TRBJ1-2; 8 bases are a match to TRBD1. V dropped 2 bases and J dropped 7; count of bases not matched to a gene: 12. Germline V lookup: CDR1 MGHRA, CDR2 YSYEKL. The CDR3 runs 16 residues. The DNA of the CDR3 is TGCGCCAGCAGCCAACCCTTGGCCAGGGGGCTGGGTGGCTACACCTTC. It codes for CASSQPLARGLGGYTF.

Points on this clone: Being one base from a much bigger clone, this may be a read error. Other DNA sequences in this sample translate to the same CDR3. The chain couples TRBV29-1 to TRBJ2-3, with 10 bases matching TRBD1. The trim removed 4 bases at V and 3 bases at J, leaving 4 bases unmatched. Germline V gene sequence: CDR1 SQVTM, CDR2 ANQGSEA. This CDR3 region has 14 residues. CDR3 bases: TGCAGCGTTGGACAGGGGGCGCCGACAGATACGCAGTATTTT. Translating gives CSVGQGAPTDTQYF.

As DNA, the CDR3 is TGTGCCACCCGGCCCGCTTCTAACTATGGCTACACCTTC. This gives the protein CATRPASNYGYTF. The chain employs TRBV6-1 and TRBJ1-2; D gene ambiguous. V shed 10 bases and J shed 0 bases, with 12 bases lying between them. The CDR3 has 13 residues. Germline V gene data show CDR1 as MNHNS and CDR2 as SASEGT.

Only a few counts were recorded for this clone. Within the sample, other DNA sequences also encode this same CDR3. The V and J genes are TRBV28 and TRBJ2-7; 7 bases are shared with TRBD2. The CDR3 sequence is 15 residues long. Germline trimming cut 2 bases from V and 0 bases from J; bases unmatched to any gene: 4. Germline V CDR1 and CDR2: MDHEN, SYDVKM. In nucleotides, the CDR3 is TGTGCCAGCAGTTTAGCCGGGACTACCTCCTACGAGCAGTACTTC. Its protein product is CASSLAGTTSYEQYF.

The J gene is TRBJ2-7, the V gene TRBV11-2; 7 nucleotides align to TRBD2. Per the germline V gene, CDR1 is SGHAT and CDR2 is FQNNGV. V lost 5 bases to trimming and J lost 5 bases; unmatched junction nucleotides: 21. CDR3 length equals 18 residues. In DNA form, the CDR3 reads TGTGCCAGCAGCGCTAGTATCGATCTCTGGGGGGGAATCCACGAGCAGTACTTC. This gives the protein CASSASIDLWGGIHEQYF.

This sequence joins TRBV19 and TRBJ2-7; D remains unclear. CDR1 is LNHDA and CDR2 is SQIVND in the germline V gene (reference sequence). This CDR3 comprises 11 residues. V gave up 3 bases and J gave up 6 bases, with 6 bases separating them. The CDR3 DNA reads TGTGCCAGTAGTATCCCGATCGAGCAGTACTTC. Encoded protein: CASSIPIEQYF.

The chain couples TRBV4-1 to TRBJ1-2; D is perhaps TRBD1 (6 bases). Germline lookup yields CDR1 MGHRA and CDR2 YSYEKL. This CDR3 comprises 15 residues. Trimming removed 2 bases at V and 5 bases at J, with 15 bases between. CDR3 residues: CASSQLGGAPYGYTF. CDR3 nucleotides: TGCGCCAGCAGCCAACTTGGGGGCGCGCCTTATGGCTACACCTTC.

The CDR3 nucleotides read TGCGCCAGCAGCCGAGTTAGCGGGACACCCTACGAGCAGTACTTC. Residues: CASSRVSGTPYEQYF. The chain is built from TRBV4-3 and TRBJ2-7; 8 nucleotides agree with TRBD2. Germline assignment: CDR1 LGHNA and CDR2 YSLEER. CDR3 size: 15 residues. Losses at the gene ends were 4 bases for V and 2 bases for J; bases not matched to a gene: 7.

The V and J genes are TRBV18 and TRBJ1-1; 11 nucleotides agree with TRBD1. Losses at the gene ends were 4 bases for V and 5 bases for J; bases not matched to a gene: 6. CDR3 length equals 15 residues. Germline V CDR1 and CDR2: KGHSH, LQKENI. CDR3 coding DNA: TGTGCCAGCTCACGTGGACAGGGGGCGGGAACTGAAGCTTTCTTT. Amino acids: CASSRGQGAGTEAFF. Complete variable domain (other parts from reference TRBV18 and TRBJ1-1): NAGVMQNPRHLVRRRGQEARLRCSPMKGHSHVYWYRQLPEEGLKFMVYLQKENIIDESGMPKERFSAEFPKEGPSILRIQQVVRGDSAAYFCASSRGQGAGTEAFFGQGTRLTVV.

This clone was detected ten times or more. The genes are TRBV5-5 and TRBJ2-5; 7 nucleotides line up with TRBD2. Germline CDR1 SGHKS, CDR2 YYEKEE (reference sequence). The CDR3 is 13 amino acids. The V and J ends lost 5 bases and 2 bases, in that order; junction bases with no gene match: 3. The CDR3 sequence is CASRWEGQETQYF. CDR3 in DNA: TGTGCCAGCAGGTGGGAGGGACAAGAGACCCAGTACTTC.

The rearrangement uses TRBV6-6 and TRBJ1-1; perhaps TRBD1 as D (5 bases). The germline CDR1 and CDR2 sequences are MNHNY and SVGAGI (reference sequence). Between the trimmed V and J ends, which lost 2 bases and 4 bases, there was a span of 11 bases. The CDR3 sequence is 14 residues long. CDR3 coding DNA: TGTGCCAGCAGTTACGGAGGGGAGGCCACTGAAGCTTTCTTT. It specifies CASSYGGEATEAFF.

The genes are TRBV6-4 and TRBJ2-1; D tentatively fits TRBD1 or TRBD2 (5 bases each). The V end was cut by 2 bases, the J end by 5 bases, with 13 bases between. The length of the CDR3 is 15 residues. Germline values: CDR1 MRHNA, CDR2 SNTAGT. In nucleotides, the CDR3 is TGTGCCAGCAGTGACCAAATCCGAGGGGACAATGAGCAGTTCTTC. This sequence encodes CASSDQIRGDNEQFF.

The gene calls are TRBV5-1 and TRBJ2-1; D not certain. This CDR3 has 14 residues. The V end was cut by 4 bases, the J end by 4 bases, with 12 bases between. Germline V gene sequence: CDR1 SGHRS, CDR2 YFSETQ. CDR3 nucleotide sequence: TGCGCCAGCAGCCCCTCGTCGGAGTACAATGAGCAGTTCTTC. Translated, it gives CASSPSSEYNEQFF. The full variable domain, completed using reference TRBV5-1 and TRBJ2-1, is KAGVTQTPRYLIKTRGQQVTLSCSPISGHRSVSWYQQTPGQGLQFLFEYFSETQRNKGNFPGRFSGRQFSNSRSEMNVSTLELGDSALYLCASSPSSEYNEQFFGPGTRLTVL.

This chain links TRBV2 with TRBJ1-5; 7 bases align to TRBD1. This CDR3 is built from 15 residues. The J segment lost 4 bases and the V segment lost 6 bases, leaving 9 bases of the junction unmatched. The germline CDR1 and CDR2 sequences are SNHLY and FYNNEI. The CDR3 protein is CASRTNRGGNQPQHF. In DNA, the CDR3 is TGTGCCAGCAGAACTAACAGGGGAGGGAATCAGCCCCAGCATTTT.

CDR3 protein: CASRGDREYTGELFF. CDR3 DNA sequence: TGTGCCAGCAGAGGGGACAGGGAGTACACCGGGGAGCTGTTTTTT. The V and J genes are TRBV6-1 and TRBJ2-2; 9 positions agree with TRBD1. This CDR3 region has 15 residues. Germline values: CDR1 MNHNS, CDR2 SASEGT. Unmatched junction bases numbered 5, after V lost 6 bases and J lost 3 bases.

The chain combines TRBV6-1 with TRBJ2-1; 10 positions agree with TRBD2. The J segment lost 0 bases and the V segment lost 3 bases, leaving 2 bases of the junction unmatched. Germline V lookup: CDR1 MNHNS, CDR2 SASEGT. The CDR3 sequence is 16 residues long. The CDR3 is CASSDSGRSSYNEQFF. DNA of the CDR3: TGTGCCAGCAGTGATAGCGGGAGGAGCTCCTACAATGAGCAGTTCTTC.

The rearrangement uses TRBV18 and TRBJ1-4; D unresolved. Germline-derived CDR1 and CDR2 are KGHSH and LQKENI. The CDR3 length is 14 residues. V lost 5 bases and J lost 5, with 12 bases in between. CDR3 coding DNA: TGTGCCAGCTCATCCCTCATTGGGAATGAAAAACTGTTTTTT. Translated, it gives CASSSLIGNEKLFF.

The rearrangement joins TRBV11-2 to TRBJ2-1, with 13 nucleotides matching TRBD2. Trimming cost V 0 bases and J 6 bases; bases outside gene matches: 5. CDR3 length equals 17 residues. CDR1 SGHAT and CDR2 FQNNGV come from the germline V gene. The CDR3 DNA is TGTGCCAGCAGCTTAGATGGGAGGACTAGCGGGGGCAATGAGCAGTTCTTC. It translates to CASSLDGRTSGGNEQFF. Drawing the rest from reference TRBV11-2 and TRBJ2-1, the complete variable domain is EAGVAQSPRYKIIEKRQSVAFWCNPISGHATLYWYQQILGQGPKLLIQFQNNGVVDDSQLPKDRFSAERLKGVDSTLKIQPAKLEDSAVYLCASSLDGRTSGGNEQFFGPGTRLTVL.

The V call is TRBV9, the J call TRBJ1-1, with D possibly TRBD1 on 6 matching bases. This CDR3 contains 15 residues. The V gene's germline CDR1 is SGDLS and CDR2 YYNGEE. V was trimmed by 7 bases and J by 1 base, leaving 17 bases between them. The CDR3: CASSPGASPNTEAFF. DNA for the CDR3: TGTGCCAGCTCCCCGGGGGCGTCTCCGAACACTGAAGCTTTCTTT. The full variable domain, completed using reference TRBV9 and TRBJ1-1, is DSGVTQTPKHLITATGQRVTLRCSPRSGDLSVYWYQQSLDQGLQFLIQYYNGEERAKGNILERFSAQQFPDLHSELNLSSLELGDSALYFCASSPGASPNTEAFFGQGTRLTVV.

The CDR3 DNA reads TGTGCCAGCAGTAAAGGGGGTCGAGATCAGCCCCAGCATTTT. Its protein product is CASSKGGRDQPQHF. The rearrangement links TRBV28 to TRBJ1-5; D possibly corresponds to TRBD1 (6 bases). CDR3 length: 14 residues. Trimming removed 5 bases from V and 5 bases from J, with 13 bases in between. Per germline, CDR1 MDHEN and CDR2 SYDVKM. Full variable domain (outside the CDR3, taken from reference TRBV28 and TRBJ1-5): DVKVTQSSRYLVKRTGEKVFLECVQDMDHENMFWYRQDPGLGLRLIYFSYDVKMKEKGDIPEGYSVSREKKERFSLILESASTNQTSMYLCASSKGGRDQPQHFGDGTRLSIL.

The rearrangement links TRBV10-3 to TRBJ1-3; D is unclear. V was cut by 4 bases and J by 0 bases, with 7 bases left in between. The CDR3 contains 14 residues. Germline V gene lookup returns CDR1 ENHRY and CDR2 SYGVKD. This CDR3 is CAISVGTSGNTIYF. DNA for the CDR3: TGTGCCATCAGTGTAGGTACCTCTGGAAACACCATATATTTT.

V is TRBV7-8 and J is TRBJ1-2; 12 positions match TRBD1. CDR3 size: 16 residues. Trimming removed 3 bases from V and 4 bases from J; junction bases left unmatched: 6. Germline V gene data show CDR1 as SGHVS and CDR2 as FQNEAQ. The CDR3 nucleotides read TGTGCCAGCAGCTTGGGGACAGGGGGCGCCGGCTATGGCTACACCTTC. This codes for CASSLGTGGAGYGYTF.

This chain links TRBV7-2 with TRBJ1-3; the D is unclear. Trimming removed 5 bases from V and 10 bases from J, with 12 bases in between. This CDR3 has 12 amino acids. Germline V lookup: CDR1 SGHTA, CDR2 FQGNSA. Here the CDR3 DNA reads TGTGCCAGCAGCCGGGAACTTGGGACCATATATTTT. Amino acid sequence: CASSRELGTIYF.